This record looks at one T cell receptor (beta chain) sequence and its context. V was clipped by 6 bases and J by 7 bases, with 13 bases between them. Germline V lookup: CDR1 SQVTM, CDR2 ANQGSEA. The CDR3 has 12 residues. The data are from a study of blood T cell repertoires in COVID-19. Whole-study context: The analysed material was cDNA or gDNA that came from T cells, B-cell-depleted T cells, or PBMCs.

Original handling: Counts of nucleated cells, estimated from reference gene primer amplification, were obtained. TCRdb's table, derived via immunoSEQ multiplex PCR, lists solely in-frame clones and lacks some. The V and J calls and clone size come from that table; D and trimming were worked out from the DNA. This table has more than 95,000 clones, 75% to 90% appearing once. V and J are TRBV29-1 and TRBJ2-4, with D tentatively TRBD1 (6 bases). This clonotype was obtained from a man in his fifties or sixties with acute or convalescent COVID-19. Sequenced material: peripheral blood. CDR3 bases: TGCAGCGTCTTTGGACAGATTAACATTCAGTACTTC. Its translation: CSVFGQINIQYF.